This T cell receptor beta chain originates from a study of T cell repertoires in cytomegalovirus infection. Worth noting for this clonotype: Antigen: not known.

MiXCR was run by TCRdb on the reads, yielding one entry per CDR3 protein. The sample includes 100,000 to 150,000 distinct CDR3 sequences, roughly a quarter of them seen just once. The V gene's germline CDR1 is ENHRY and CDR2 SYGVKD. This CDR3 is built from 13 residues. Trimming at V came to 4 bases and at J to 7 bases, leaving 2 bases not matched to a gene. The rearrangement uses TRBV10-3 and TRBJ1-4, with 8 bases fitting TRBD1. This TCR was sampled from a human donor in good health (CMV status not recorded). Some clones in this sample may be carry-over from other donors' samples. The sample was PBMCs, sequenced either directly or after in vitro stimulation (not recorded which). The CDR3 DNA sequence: TGTGCCATCAGTGCGACAGGGGTTGAAAAACTGTTTTTT. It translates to CAISATGVEKLFF.